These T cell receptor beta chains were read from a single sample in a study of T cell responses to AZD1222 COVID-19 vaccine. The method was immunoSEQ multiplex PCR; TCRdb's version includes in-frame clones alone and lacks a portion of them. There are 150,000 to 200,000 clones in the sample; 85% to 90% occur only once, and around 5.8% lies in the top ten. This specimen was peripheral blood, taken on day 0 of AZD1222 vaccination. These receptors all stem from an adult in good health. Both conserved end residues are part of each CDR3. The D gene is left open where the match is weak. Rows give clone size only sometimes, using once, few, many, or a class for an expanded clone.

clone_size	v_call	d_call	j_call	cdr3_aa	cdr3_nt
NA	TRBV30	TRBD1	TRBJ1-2	CAWNPRGRVGYTF	TGTGCCTGGAACCCCAGGGGGCGGGTTGGCTACACCTTC
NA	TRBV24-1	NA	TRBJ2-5	CATSDPRTAQETQYF	TGTGCCACCAGTGACCCCAGGACAGCACAAGAGACCCAGTACTTC
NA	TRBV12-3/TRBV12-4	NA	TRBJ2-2	CASTQNYNGELFF	TGTGCCAGCACCCAAAACTACAACGGGGAGCTGTTTTTT
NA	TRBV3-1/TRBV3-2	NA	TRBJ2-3	CASSQDLQSSTDTQYF	TGTGCCAGCAGCCAAGATTTACAGTCTAGCACAGATACGCAGTATTTT
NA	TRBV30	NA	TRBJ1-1	CAWSVKSEAFF	TGTGCCTGGAGTGTGAAGTCTGAAGCTTTCTTT
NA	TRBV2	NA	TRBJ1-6	CASSVKENSPLHF	TGTGCCAGCAGTGTTAAAGAGAATTCACCCCTCCACTTT
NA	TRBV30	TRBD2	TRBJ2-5	CAWSVLGGGASETQYF	TGTGCCTGGAGTGTACTGGGCGGGGGGGCCTCGGAGACCCAGTACTTC
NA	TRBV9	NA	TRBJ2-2	CASSVGSPNTGELFF	TGTGCCAGCAGCGTTGGGAGTCCGAACACCGGGGAGCTGTTTTTT
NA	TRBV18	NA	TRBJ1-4	CASRPRTNEKLFF	TGTGCCAGTCGACCTCGAACTAATGAAAAACTGTTTTTT
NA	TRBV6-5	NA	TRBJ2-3	CASSPVRAGSDTQYF	TGTGCCAGCAGTCCCGTAAGGGCGGGGTCAGATACGCAGTATTTT
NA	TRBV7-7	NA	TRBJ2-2	CASSLNPGITGELFF	TGTGCCAGCAGCCTCAATCCAGGGATCACCGGGGAGCTGTTTTTT
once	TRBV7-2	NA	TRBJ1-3	CASSLDGGASGNTIYF	TGTGCCAGCAGCTTAGATGGGGGGGCTAGTGGAAACACCATATATTTT
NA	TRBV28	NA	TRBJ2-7	CASSFGTDYEQYF	TGTGCCAGCAGTTTTGGGACGGATTACGAGCAGTACTTC
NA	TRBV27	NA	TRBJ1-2	CASSFNRLGDYGYTF	TGTGCCAGCAGTTTTAACAGGCTCGGGGACTATGGCTACACCTTC
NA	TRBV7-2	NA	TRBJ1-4	CASSLGEPGLEGKLFF	TGTGCCAGCAGCTTAGGTGAACCAGGCTTAGAGGGAAAACTGTTTTTT
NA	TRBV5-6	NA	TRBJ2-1	CASSLPGPIEQFF	TGTGCCAGCAGCTTGCCAGGACCAATTGAGCAGTTCTTC